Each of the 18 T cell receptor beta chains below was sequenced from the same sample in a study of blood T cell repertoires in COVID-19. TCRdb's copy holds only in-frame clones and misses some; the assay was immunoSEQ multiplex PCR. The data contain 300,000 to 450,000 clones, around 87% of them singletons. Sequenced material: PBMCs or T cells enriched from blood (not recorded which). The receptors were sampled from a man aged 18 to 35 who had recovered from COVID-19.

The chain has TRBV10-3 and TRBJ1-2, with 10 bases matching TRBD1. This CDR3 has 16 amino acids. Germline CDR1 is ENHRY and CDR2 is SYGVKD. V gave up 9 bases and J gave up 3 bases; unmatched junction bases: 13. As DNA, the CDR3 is TGTGCCATTTCGGGACAGGGGTTTCCTGAGGACTATGGCTACACCTTC. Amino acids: CAISGQGFPEDYGYTF.

CDR3 nucleotides: TGCGCCAGCAGTCCAGAGAGACAGGGCTACGAGCAGTACTTC. This gives the protein CASSPERQGYEQYF. This rearrangement joins TRBV23-1 to TRBJ2-7; 7 nucleotides line up with TRBD1. TRBV23-1 is identified as an open reading frame with a role that is uncertain. The CDR3 length is 14 residues. J was trimmed by 3 bases and V by 4 bases; bases with no gene match: 6.

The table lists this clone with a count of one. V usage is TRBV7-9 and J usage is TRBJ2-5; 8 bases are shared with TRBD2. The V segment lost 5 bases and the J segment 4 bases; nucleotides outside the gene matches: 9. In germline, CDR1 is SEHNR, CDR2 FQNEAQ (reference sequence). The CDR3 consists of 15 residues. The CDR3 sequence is CASSPSTGGPETQYF. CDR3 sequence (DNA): TGTGCCAGCAGCCCCTCCACGGGAGGGCCAGAGACCCAGTACTTC.

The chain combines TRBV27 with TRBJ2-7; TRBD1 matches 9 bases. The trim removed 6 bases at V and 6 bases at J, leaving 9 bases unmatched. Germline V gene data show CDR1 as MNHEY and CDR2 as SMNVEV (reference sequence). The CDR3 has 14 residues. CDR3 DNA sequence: TGTGCCAGCAGCCCGGGACAGGGAGTATCCGAGCAGTACTTC. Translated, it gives CASSPGQGVSEQYF.

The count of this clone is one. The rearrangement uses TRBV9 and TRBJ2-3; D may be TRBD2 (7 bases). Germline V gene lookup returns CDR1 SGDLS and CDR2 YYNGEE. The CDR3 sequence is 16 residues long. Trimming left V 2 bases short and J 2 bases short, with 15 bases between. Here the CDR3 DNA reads TGTGCCAGCAGCGTGGGGGCTAGCGGTCACACAGATACGCAGTATTTT. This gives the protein CASSVGASGHTDTQYF.

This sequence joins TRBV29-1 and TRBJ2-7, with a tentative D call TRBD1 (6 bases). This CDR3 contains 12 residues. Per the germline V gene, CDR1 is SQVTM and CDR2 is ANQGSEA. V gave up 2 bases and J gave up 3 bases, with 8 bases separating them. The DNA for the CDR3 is TGCAGCGTTGAATTAGGGGGCTACGAGCAGTACTTC. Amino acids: CSVELGGYEQYF.

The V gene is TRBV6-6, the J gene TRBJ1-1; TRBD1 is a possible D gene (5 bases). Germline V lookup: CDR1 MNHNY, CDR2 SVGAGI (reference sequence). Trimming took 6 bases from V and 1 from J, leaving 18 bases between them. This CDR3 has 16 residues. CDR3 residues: CASSPTGGRKNTEAFF. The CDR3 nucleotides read TGTGCCAGCAGCCCAACGGGGGGGAGGAAGAACACTGAAGCTTTCTTT.

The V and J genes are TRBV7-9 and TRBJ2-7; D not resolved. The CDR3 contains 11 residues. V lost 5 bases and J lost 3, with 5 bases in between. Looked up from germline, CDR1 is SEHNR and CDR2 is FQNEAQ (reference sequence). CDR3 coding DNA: TGTGCCAGCAGCGCGGACTACGAGCAGTACTTC. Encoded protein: CASSADYEQYF.

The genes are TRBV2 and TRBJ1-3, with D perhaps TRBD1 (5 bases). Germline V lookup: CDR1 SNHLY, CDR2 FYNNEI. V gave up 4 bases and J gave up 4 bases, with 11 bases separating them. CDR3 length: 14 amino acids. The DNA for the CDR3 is TGTGCCAGCAGTGTAGGGGTGCCAGGAAACACCATATATTTT. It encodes CASSVGVPGNTIYF.

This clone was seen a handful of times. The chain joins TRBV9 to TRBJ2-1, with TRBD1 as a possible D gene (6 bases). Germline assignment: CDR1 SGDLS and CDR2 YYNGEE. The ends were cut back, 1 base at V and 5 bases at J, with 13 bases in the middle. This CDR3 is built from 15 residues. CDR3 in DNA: TGTGCCAGCAGCGTAACAGGGATAGGTAACAATGAGCAGTTCTTC. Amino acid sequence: CASSVTGIGNNEQFF.

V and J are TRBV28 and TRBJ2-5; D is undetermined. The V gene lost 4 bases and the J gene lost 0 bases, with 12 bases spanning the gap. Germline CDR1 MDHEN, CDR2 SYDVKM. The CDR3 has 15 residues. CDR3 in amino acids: CASSSSLVYQETQYF. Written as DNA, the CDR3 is TGTGCCAGCAGTTCCTCGTTAGTGTACCAAGAGACCCAGTACTTC.

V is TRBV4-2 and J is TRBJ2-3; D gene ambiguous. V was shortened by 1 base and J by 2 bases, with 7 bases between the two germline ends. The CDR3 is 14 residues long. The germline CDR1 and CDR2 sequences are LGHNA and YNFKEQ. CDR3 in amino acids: CASSQASVTDTQYF. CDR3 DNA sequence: TGTGCCAGCAGCCAAGCTTCGGTCACAGATACGCAGTATTTT.

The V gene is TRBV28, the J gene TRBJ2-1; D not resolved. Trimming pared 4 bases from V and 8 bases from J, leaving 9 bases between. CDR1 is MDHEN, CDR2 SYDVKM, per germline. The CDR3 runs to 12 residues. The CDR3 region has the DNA TGTGCCAGCAGTTCCAGCAGCGATGAGCAGTTCTTC. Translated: CASSSSSDEQFF.

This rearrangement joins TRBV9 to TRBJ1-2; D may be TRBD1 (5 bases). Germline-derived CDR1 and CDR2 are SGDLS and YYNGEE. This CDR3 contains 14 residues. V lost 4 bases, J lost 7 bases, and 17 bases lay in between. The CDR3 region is CASSTIAGWSGYTF. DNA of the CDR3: TGTGCCAGCAGCACTATAGCAGGGTGGAGTGGCTACACCTTC.

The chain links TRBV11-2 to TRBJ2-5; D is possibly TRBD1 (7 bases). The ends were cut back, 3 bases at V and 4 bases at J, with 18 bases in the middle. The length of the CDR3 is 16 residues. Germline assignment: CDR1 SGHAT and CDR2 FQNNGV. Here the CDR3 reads CASSLVSGGPGETQYF. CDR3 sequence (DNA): TGTGCCAGCAGCTTGGTATCAGGGGGGCCGGGAGAGACCCAGTACTTC.

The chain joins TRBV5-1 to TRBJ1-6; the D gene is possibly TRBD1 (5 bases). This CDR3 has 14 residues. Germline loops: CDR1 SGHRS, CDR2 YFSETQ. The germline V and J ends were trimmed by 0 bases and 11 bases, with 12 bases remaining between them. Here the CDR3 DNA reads TGCGCCAGCAGCTTGGGCGGCGGGGGTGCACCCCTCCACTTT. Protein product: CASSLGGGGAPLHF.

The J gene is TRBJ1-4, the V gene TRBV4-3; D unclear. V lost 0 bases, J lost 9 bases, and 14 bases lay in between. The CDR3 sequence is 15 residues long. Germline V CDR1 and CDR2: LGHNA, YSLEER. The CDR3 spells CASSQDISQAQKLFF. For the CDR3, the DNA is TGCGCCAGCAGCCAAGATATCTCTCAAGCACAAAAACTGTTTTTT.

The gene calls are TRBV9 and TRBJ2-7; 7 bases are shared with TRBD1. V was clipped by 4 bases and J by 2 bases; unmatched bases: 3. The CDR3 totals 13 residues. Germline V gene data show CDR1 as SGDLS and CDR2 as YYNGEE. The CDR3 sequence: CASSRDSPYEQYF. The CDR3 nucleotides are TGTGCCAGCAGCCGGGACAGCCCCTACGAGCAGTACTTC. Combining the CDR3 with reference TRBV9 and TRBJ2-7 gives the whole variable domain DSGVTQTPKHLITATGQRVTLRCSPRSGDLSVYWYQQSLDQGLQFLIQYYNGEERAKGNILERFSAQQFPDLHSELNLSSLELGDSALYFCASSRDSPYEQYFGPGTRLTVT.